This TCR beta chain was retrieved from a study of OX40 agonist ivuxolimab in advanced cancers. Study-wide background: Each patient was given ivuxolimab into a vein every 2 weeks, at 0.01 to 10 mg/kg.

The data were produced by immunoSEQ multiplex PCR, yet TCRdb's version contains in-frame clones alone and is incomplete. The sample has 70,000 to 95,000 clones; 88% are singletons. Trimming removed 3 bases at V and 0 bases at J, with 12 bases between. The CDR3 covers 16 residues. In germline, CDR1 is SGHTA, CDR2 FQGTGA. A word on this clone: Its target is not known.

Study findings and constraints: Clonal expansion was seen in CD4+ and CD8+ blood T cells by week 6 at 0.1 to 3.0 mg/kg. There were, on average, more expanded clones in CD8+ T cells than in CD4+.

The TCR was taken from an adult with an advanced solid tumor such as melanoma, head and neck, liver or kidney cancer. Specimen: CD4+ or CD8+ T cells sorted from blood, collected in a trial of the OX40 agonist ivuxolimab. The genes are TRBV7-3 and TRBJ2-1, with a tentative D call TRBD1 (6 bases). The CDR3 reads CASSLTGTTSYNEQFF. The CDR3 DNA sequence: TGTGCCAGCAGCTTGACCGGGACAACCTCCTACAATGAGCAGTTCTTC.